Presented here are 23 T cell receptor beta chains from one specimen sequenced in a study of CD4+ T cells in melanoma. Assay: immunoSEQ multiplex PCR; the TCRdb copy retains only in-frame clones and omits some. This sample has about 140,000 clones; about nine tenths occur once, and the top ten carry less than 2%. These receptors were obtained from a human donor with melanoma.

Only one count was recorded for this clone. The rearrangement uses TRBV25-1 and TRBJ2-5; D possibly matches TRBD1 or TRBD2 (5 bases each). Per the germline V gene, CDR1 is MGHDK and CDR2 is SYGVNS. This CDR3 comprises 15 residues. The V end was cut by 1 base, the J end by 3 bases, with 12 bases between. The CDR3 coding sequence is TGTGCCAGCAGTGAATCTGGGACGGGTAAAGAGACCCAGTACTTC. Translating gives CASSESGTGKETQYF.

The chain has TRBV6-6 and TRBJ2-2; the D is unclear. V lost 0 bases to trimming and J lost 3 bases, with 8 bases between them. Germline values: CDR1 MNHNY, CDR2 SVGAGI (reference sequence). This CDR3 has 15 residues. As DNA, the CDR3 is TGTGCCAGCAGTTACTCAGGCCTTGACACCGGGGAGCTGTTTTTT. It specifies CASSYSGLDTGELFF.

The rearrangement links TRBV7-3 to TRBJ2-7, with D possibly being TRBD2 (6 bases). The CDR3 runs to 15 residues. Trimming cost V 2 bases and J 0 bases, with 11 bases left between them. CDR1 is SGHTA, CDR2 FQGTGA, per germline. For the CDR3, the DNA is TGTGCCAGCAGCTTAGGAGGGGCTGCCTCCTACGAGCAGTACTTC. This sequence encodes CASSLGGAASYEQYF.

This chain links TRBV7-2 with TRBJ2-7; a weak D match, TRBD1 (6 bases). V was trimmed by 2 bases and J by 0 bases, leaving 8 bases between them. The germline gives CDR1 SGHTA, CDR2 FQGNSA. The CDR3 sequence is 14 residues long. This chain's CDR3 is CASSLPGASYEQYF. The CDR3 bases are TGTGCCAGCAGCTTACCAGGGGCCTCCTACGAGCAGTACTTC.

The genes are TRBV5-1 and TRBJ2-7; the D is unclear. This CDR3 spans 14 amino acids. Looked up from germline, CDR1 is SGHRS and CDR2 is YFSETQ. V lost 0 bases and J lost 2, with 9 bases in between. The CDR3: CASSLDYSPYEQYF. The CDR3 nucleotides read TGCGCCAGCAGCTTGGACTACAGCCCCTACGAGCAGTACTTC.

V usage is TRBV9 and J usage is TRBJ2-1, with TRBD1 matching 9 bases. CDR1 is SGDLS and CDR2 is YYNGEE in the germline V gene. The CDR3 contains 17 residues. The V and J ends lost 4 bases and 9 bases, in that order; junction bases with no gene match: 17. The CDR3: CASSPSHGDRAIGEQFF. The CDR3 bases are TGTGCCAGCAGCCCCTCCCATGGGGACAGGGCAATTGGTGAGCAGTTCTTC. Looking up the rest from reference TRBV9 and TRBJ2-1 gives the full variable domain: DSGVTQTPKHLITATGQRVTLRCSPRSGDLSVYWYQQSLDQGLQFLIQYYNGEERAKGNILERFSAQQFPDLHSELNLSSLELGDSALYFCASSPSHGDRAIGEQFFGPGTRLTVL.

The CDR3 DNA reads as TGTGCCAGCAGCCCAGAGTTCTATGGCTACACCTTC. This translates into CASSPEFYGYTF. The chain uses TRBV2 and TRBJ1-2, with D uncertain. V shed 6 bases and J shed 4 bases, with 9 bases lying between them. There are 12 residues in the CDR3. Germline V CDR1 and CDR2: SNHLY, FYNNEI.

The chain combines TRBV19 with TRBJ1-2; no clear D gene. Germline V gene lookup returns CDR1 LNHDA and CDR2 SQIVND (reference sequence). V lost 5 bases and J 4 bases, leaving 17 bases between the germline ends. CDR3 length: 15 amino acids. The DNA for the CDR3 is TGTGCCAGTAGTCCACGATCAACGGCCGGCTATGGCTACACCTTC. It is translated as CASSPRSTAGYGYTF. Full variable domain (missing parts from reference TRBV19 and TRBJ1-2): DGGITQSPKYLFRKEGQNVTLSCEQNLNHDAMYWYRQDPGQGLRLIYYSQIVNDFQKGDIAEGYSVSREKKESFPLTVTSAQKNPTAFYLCASSPRSTAGYGYTFGSGTRLTVV.

This chain joins TRBV7-2 and TRBJ2-3; TRBD2 aligns across 10 bases. The V gene end was trimmed by 0 bases and the J gene end by 7 bases; junction bases not matched to a gene: 10. In germline, CDR1 is SGHTA, CDR2 FQGNSA. The CDR3 totals 17 residues. In DNA form, the CDR3 reads TGTGCCAGCAGCTTAGCTAGCGGGGGGCTCCGAGGGCATACGCAGTATTTT. Encoded protein: CASSLASGGLRGHTQYF.

The chain couples TRBV14 to TRBJ1-1, with 8 bases that match TRBD1. After removal of 3 bases from V and 4 bases from J, the junction contained 4 bases not matched to a gene. The CDR3 spans 14 residues. Germline CDR1 and CDR2: SGHDN and FVKESK. This chain's CDR3 is CASSHRTGSTEAFF. Here the CDR3 DNA reads TGTGCCAGCAGCCACAGGACAGGGAGCACTGAAGCTTTCTTT.

The chain carries TRBV7-6 and TRBJ2-1; no reliable D call. The CDR3 is made up of 15 amino acids. Germline assignment: CDR1 SGHVS and CDR2 FNYEAQ. V dropped 4 bases and J dropped 3 bases, with 13 bases sitting between them. Here the CDR3 DNA reads TGTGCCAGCAGCTCAAACCCGCGACTCTACAATGAGCAGTTCTTC. Protein sequence: CASSSNPRLYNEQFF.

J is TRBJ1-2 and V is TRBV6-1; TRBD1 aligns across 10 bases. The CDR3 runs 15 residues. Germline V lookup: CDR1 MNHNS, CDR2 SASEGT. The V segment lost 2 bases and the J segment 2 bases; nucleotides outside the gene matches: 2. The CDR3 loop is CASSEPDRGNYGYTF. The CDR3 bases are TGTGCCAGCAGTGAACCGGACAGGGGGAACTATGGCTACACCTTC.

The chain combines TRBV5-1 with TRBJ2-1, with 14 positions matching TRBD2. V was clipped by 0 bases and J by 6 bases; unmatched bases: 2. This CDR3 region has 16 residues. Germline lookup yields CDR1 SGHRS and CDR2 YFSETQ. In DNA form, the CDR3 reads TGCGCCAGCAGCTTGGAGGGACTAGCGGGGGTCAATGAGCAGTTCTTC. The encoded protein is CASSLEGLAGVNEQFF.

The chain couples TRBV7-2 to TRBJ2-4; 9 bases map to TRBD1. The germline V gene encodes CDR1 SGHTA and CDR2 FQGNSA. CDR3 size: 13 residues. Trimming took 5 bases from V and 6 from J; bases not matched to a gene: 2. The CDR3 protein is CASSADRGNIQYF. The CDR3 DNA is TGTGCCAGCAGCGCGGACAGGGGAAACATTCAGTACTTC.

The chain employs TRBV9 and TRBJ1-3; 9 nucleotides agree with TRBD1. The CDR3 loop spans 16 amino acids. CDR1 SGDLS and CDR2 YYNGEE come from the germline V gene. With V trimmed by 3 bases and J by 4 bases, 8 bases remained unmatched. In DNA form, the CDR3 reads TGTGCCAGCAGCGATCCTAGGACAGGGGCGGGAAACACCATATATTTT. Its translation is CASSDPRTGAGNTIYF.

The V and J genes are TRBV4-1 and TRBJ1-2, with D possibly being TRBD1 (5 bases). Germline V gene lookup returns CDR1 MGHRA and CDR2 YSYEKL. The CDR3 consists of 13 residues. With 5 bases removed from V and 1 base from J, the gap between germline ends came to 8 bases. The CDR3 nucleotides read TGCGCCAGCAGCTTGGGGGTTAACTATGGCTACACCTTC. The encoded protein is CASSLGVNYGYTF.

The chain links TRBV7-2 to TRBJ2-1; either TRBD1 or TRBD2 may supply D (6 bases each). The germline V and J ends were trimmed by 3 bases and 4 bases, with 13 bases remaining between them. Germline CDR1 and CDR2: SGHTA and FQGNSA. CDR3 length equals 15 residues. As DNA, the CDR3 is TGTGCCAGCAGCTTTAAGGGGGGTGAGTACAATGAGCAGTTCTTC. It yields the protein CASSFKGGEYNEQFF.

This chain connects TRBV18 to TRBJ1-1, with 7 bases fitting TRBD1. The V and J ends lost 3 bases and 1 base, in that order; junction bases with no gene match: 5. The CDR3 is made up of 15 amino acids. CDR1 and CDR2 from the germline V gene are KGHSH and LQKENI. Here the CDR3 reads CASSPRGQTNTEAFF. The CDR3 DNA reads as TGTGCCAGCTCACCCCGGGGACAGACGAACACTGAAGCTTTCTTT.

The chain is built from TRBV4-1 and TRBJ2-7, with TRBD2 identical over 9 bases. CDR1 is MGHRA and CDR2 is YSYEKL in the germline V gene. The CDR3 contains 16 residues. Losses at the gene ends were 4 bases for V and 5 bases for J; bases not matched to a gene: 12. The CDR3 reads CASSPRGLAASDEQYF. CDR3 coding DNA: TGCGCCAGCAGCCCGCGGGGACTAGCTGCGTCGGACGAGCAGTACTTC.

The V gene is TRBV29-1, the J gene TRBJ2-2; TRBD1 matches at 8 bases. This CDR3 comprises 14 residues. V was clipped by 4 bases and J by 0 bases; unmatched bases: 1. Germline V gene lookup returns CDR1 SQVTM and CDR2 ANQGSEA. The CDR3 DNA sequence: TGCAGCGTTGGGACAGGGACGAACACCGGGGAGCTGTTTTTT. Its protein product is CSVGTGTNTGELFF.

The chain is built from TRBV5-1 and TRBJ2-4; 9 bases fit TRBD1. Losses at the gene ends were 4 bases for V and 8 bases for J; bases not matched to a gene: 10. Germline values: CDR1 SGHRS, CDR2 YFSETQ. The CDR3 consists of 15 residues. CDR3 in amino acids: CASSPTTGGMDIQYF. The CDR3 DNA sequence: TGCGCCAGCAGCCCCACGACAGGGGGTATGGACATTCAGTACTTC.

V and J are TRBV7-6 and TRBJ2-5, with 8 positions matching TRBD2. The CDR3 is 15 amino acids. The junction had 6 bases not matched to a gene; V was cut back by 1 base and J by 5 bases. Per the germline V gene, CDR1 is SGHVS and CDR2 is FNYEAQ. DNA of the CDR3: TGTGCCAGCAGCTTAGAAGGACTAGCACTGGAGACCCAGTACTTC. Protein product: CASSLEGLALETQYF. Full variable domain (outside the CDR3, taken from reference TRBV7-6 and TRBJ2-5): GAGVSQSPRYKVTKRGQDVALRCDPISGHVSLYWYRQALGQGPEFLTYFNYEAQQDKSGLPNDRFSAERPEGSISTLTIQRTEQRDSAMYRCASSLEGLALETQYFGPGTRLLVL.

This clone appeared a single time. The rearrangement joins TRBV4-1 to TRBJ2-2; the D is unclear. The CDR3 has 16 residues. With 4 bases removed from V and 0 bases from J, the gap between germline ends came to 12 bases. Germline V gene data show CDR1 as MGHRA and CDR2 as YSYEKL. The CDR3, as DNA: TGCGCCAGCAGCCGTACACAAGGCGCGAACACCGGGGAGCTGTTTTTT. This codes for CASSRTQGANTGELFF.